Listed below are T cell receptor beta chains from one sample, sequenced in a study of T cell responses to AZD1222 COVID-19 vaccine. Sequencing used immunoSEQ multiplex PCR; TCRdb keeps in-frame clones, though not all of them. Here the sample spans around 95,000 clones, approximately 87% being singletons. The sample consisted of peripheral blood, taken on day 0 of AZD1222 vaccination. Every receptor here comes from an adult in good health. CDR3s include the opening cysteine and the closing phenylalanine or tryptophan. The D gene is left open where the match is weak. Some rows mark clone size as missing; the rest say once, few, many or name a class of expanded clone.

abundance: .; d_gene: TRBD2; v_gene: TRBV5-4; j_gene: TRBJ2-7; CDR3aa: CASSIDGTSEIKQYF; CDR3nt: TGTGCCAGCAGCATCGATGGGACTAGCGAGATCAAGCAGTACTTC
abundance: .; d_gene: TRBD1; v_gene: TRBV7-2; j_gene: TRBJ2-1; CDR3aa: CASSQRTGGAGNEQFF; CDR3nt: TGTGCCAGCAGCCAAAGGACAGGGGGCGCCGGCAATGAGCAGTTCTTC
abundance: .; d_gene: TRBD1; v_gene: TRBV7-9; j_gene: TRBJ1-2; CDR3aa: CASSPPGGSHGYTF; CDR3nt: TGTGCCAGCAGCCCGCCAGGGGGCAGTCATGGCTACACCTTC
abundance: .; d_gene: .; v_gene: TRBV16; j_gene: TRBJ1-2; CDR3aa: CASSQFGRPTNYGYTF; CDR3nt: TGTGCCAGCAGCCAATTCGGCAGACCAACTAACTATGGCTACACCTTC
abundance: .; d_gene: .; v_gene: TRBV6-5; j_gene: TRBJ2-7; CDR3aa: CASERGYEQYF; CDR3nt: TGTGCCAGCGAACGGGGCTACGAGCAGTACTTC
abundance: .; d_gene: .; v_gene: TRBV15; j_gene: TRBJ1-5; CDR3aa: CATSRDWGNQPQHF; CDR3nt: TGTGCCACCAGCAGAGATTGGGGGAATCAGCCCCAGCATTTT
abundance: .; d_gene: .; v_gene: TRBV6-5; j_gene: TRBJ2-5; CDR3aa: CASSYRGAQSKTQYF; CDR3nt: TGTGCCAGCAGTTACCGAGGGGCCCAATCCAAGACCCAGTACTTC
abundance: .; d_gene: .; v_gene: TRBV2; j_gene: TRBJ1-4; CDR3aa: CASNSLGEKLFF; CDR3nt: TGTGCCAGCAACTCTCTCGGTGAAAAACTGTTTTTT
abundance: .; d_gene: TRBD1; v_gene: TRBV6-2/TRBV6-3; j_gene: TRBJ2-1; CDR3aa: CASSYSAGGSYNEQFF; CDR3nt: TGTGCCAGCAGTTACTCGGCAGGGGGCTCCTACAATGAGCAGTTCTTC
abundance: .; d_gene: .; v_gene: TRBV11-2; j_gene: TRBJ2-5; CDR3aa: CASSLGLQETQYF; CDR3nt: TGTGCCAGCAGCCTGGGACTCCAAGAGACCCAGTACTTC
abundance: .; d_gene: .; v_gene: TRBV7-2; j_gene: TRBJ1-5; CDR3aa: CASSFWGGGDQPQHF; CDR3nt: TGTGCCAGCAGCTTTTGGGGGGGCGGGGATCAGCCCCAGCATTTT
abundance: .; d_gene: TRBD1; v_gene: TRBV4-3; j_gene: TRBJ2-7; CDR3aa: CASSQDQRTGTYEQYF; CDR3nt: TGCGCCAGCAGCCAAGATCAACGGACAGGTACTTACGAGCAGTACTTC
abundance: .; d_gene: .; v_gene: TRBV29-1; j_gene: TRBJ1-3; CDR3aa: CSVVPITPPGNTIYF; CDR3nt: TGCAGCGTTGTACCCATAACTCCACCTGGAAACACCATATATTTT
abundance: .; d_gene: TRBD2; v_gene: TRBV10-3; j_gene: TRBJ2-2; CDR3aa: CAISDWEGNTGELFF; CDR3nt: TGTGCCATCAGTGATTGGGAGGGGAACACCGGGGAGCTGTTTTTT
abundance: once; d_gene: .; v_gene: TRBV12-3/TRBV12-4; j_gene: TRBJ2-1; CDR3aa: CASSRGSYNEQFF; CDR3nt: TGTGCCAGCAGTAGGGGCAGTTACAATGAGCAGTTCTTC
abundance: .; d_gene: .; v_gene: TRBV12-3/TRBV12-4; j_gene: TRBJ1-5; CDR3aa: CASSLGDNQPQHF; CDR3nt: TGTGCCAGCAGTTTAGGGGATAATCAGCCCCAGCATTTT
abundance: .; d_gene: .; v_gene: TRBV5-1; j_gene: TRBJ1-2; CDR3aa: CASSSDDGYTF; CDR3nt: TGCGCCAGCAGCTCGGACGATGGCTACACCTTC
abundance: .; d_gene: TRBD2; v_gene: TRBV29-1; j_gene: TRBJ2-1; CDR3aa: CSVTTSGGWDEQFF; CDR3nt: TGCAGCGTGACGACTAGCGGGGGGTGGGATGAGCAGTTCTTC
abundance: .; d_gene: TRBD1; v_gene: TRBV3-1/TRBV3-2; j_gene: TRBJ1-1; CDR3aa: CASSQGDRARPTEAFF; CDR3nt: TGTGCCAGCAGCCAAGGAGACAGGGCGAGACCCACTGAAGCTTTCTTT
abundance: once; d_gene: .; v_gene: TRBV2; j_gene: TRBJ1-6; CDR3aa: CASRDSGTGNSPLHF; CDR3nt: TGTGCCAGCAGGGACAGCGGTACAGGCAATTCACCCCTCCACTTT
abundance: .; d_gene: .; v_gene: TRBV9; j_gene: TRBJ1-5; CDR3aa: CASSVGGRGNQPQHF; CDR3nt: TGTGCCAGCAGCGTAGGCGGGCGTGGCAATCAGCCCCAGCATTTT
abundance: .; d_gene: .; v_gene: TRBV2; j_gene: TRBJ1-1; CDR3aa: CASSAGPVTEAFF; CDR3nt: TGTGCCAGCAGTGCGGGACCGGTCACTGAAGCTTTCTTT
abundance: once; d_gene: .; v_gene: TRBV7-8; j_gene: TRBJ1-1; CDR3aa: CASSLGRNTEAFF; CDR3nt: TGTGCCAGCAGCTTAGGACGGAACACTGAAGCTTTCTTT
abundance: .; d_gene: .; v_gene: TRBV5-6; j_gene: TRBJ2-7; CDR3aa: CASGNRAGSYEQYF; CDR3nt: TGTGCCAGCGGCAATCGGGCCGGTTCCTACGAGCAGTACTTC
abundance: .; d_gene: TRBD2; v_gene: TRBV5-4; j_gene: TRBJ2-1; CDR3aa: CASSLRDYLNEQFF; CDR3nt: TGTGCCAGCAGCCTAAGGGACTACCTGAATGAGCAGTTCTTC
abundance: .; d_gene: .; v_gene: TRBV11-2; j_gene: TRBJ2-7; CDR3aa: CASSLGGLLVYEQYF; CDR3nt: TGTGCCAGCAGCTTAGGGGGGCTACTCGTCTACGAGCAGTACTTC
abundance: .; d_gene: .; v_gene: TRBV4-1; j_gene: TRBJ1-5; CDR3aa: CASAPGGLEIQPQHF; CDR3nt: TGCGCCAGCGCCCCGGGAGGGTTAGAGATTCAGCCCCAGCATTTT
abundance: .; d_gene: .; v_gene: TRBV12-3/TRBV12-4; j_gene: TRBJ1-1; CDR3aa: CASSLEGKVAFF; CDR3nt: TGTGCCAGCAGTTTAGAGGGAAAGGTAGCTTTCTTT
abundance: .; d_gene: .; v_gene: TRBV10-3; j_gene: TRBJ1-5; CDR3aa: CAISGGRELVNQPQHF; CDR3nt: TGTGCCATCAGTGGAGGTCGGGAATTGGTCAATCAGCCCCAGCATTTT
abundance: once; d_gene: TRBD2; v_gene: TRBV3-1/TRBV3-2; j_gene: TRBJ2-2; CDR3aa: CASSTTSGGSGELFF; CDR3nt: TGTGCCAGCAGCACGACTAGCGGGGGGTCCGGGGAGCTGTTTTTT
abundance: .; d_gene: TRBD2; v_gene: TRBV27; j_gene: TRBJ2-1; CDR3aa: CASSTAGGGDEQFF; CDR3nt: TGTGCCAGCAGTACCGCCGGCGGGGGTGATGAGCAGTTCTTC
abundance: .; d_gene: TRBD2; v_gene: TRBV9; j_gene: TRBJ2-1; CDR3aa: CASSPPGLAGRNEQFF; CDR3nt: TGTGCCAGCAGCCCCCCCGGACTAGCGGGACGCAATGAGCAGTTCTTC
abundance: .; d_gene: TRBD2; v_gene: TRBV4-3; j_gene: TRBJ2-7; CDR3aa: CASSQEYGTSGYEQYF; CDR3nt: TGCGCCAGCAGCCAAGAGTACGGGACTAGCGGGTACGAGCAGTACTTC
abundance: .; d_gene: .; v_gene: TRBV28; j_gene: TRBJ2-2; CDR3aa: CASSLRSVTGELFF; CDR3nt: TGTGCCAGCAGTTTAAGGAGTGTAACCGGGGAGCTGTTTTTT
abundance: .; d_gene: .; v_gene: TRBV18; j_gene: TRBJ2-1; CDR3aa: CASSADGNEQFF; CDR3nt: TGTGCCAGCTCAGCAGACGGTAATGAGCAGTTCTTC
abundance: .; d_gene: .; v_gene: TRBV12-3/TRBV12-4; j_gene: TRBJ2-5; CDR3aa: CASRFSLQETQYF; CDR3nt: TGTGCCTCCCGGTTTTCCCTACAAGAGACCCAGTACTTC
abundance: .; d_gene: .; v_gene: TRBV23-1; j_gene: TRBJ1-1; CDR3aa: CASSQENARDQKKGTEAFF; CDR3nt: TGCGCCAGCAGTCAAGAGAATGCCAGGGACCAAAAAAAGGGGACTGAAGCTTTCTTT
abundance: .; d_gene: .; v_gene: TRBV9; j_gene: TRBJ2-4; CDR3aa: CASSVGGGRNIQYF; CDR3nt: TGTGCCAGCAGCGTAGGGGGAGGTAGAAACATTCAGTACTTC
abundance: .; d_gene: .; v_gene: TRBV5-1; j_gene: TRBJ2-1; CDR3aa: CASRPWGNEQFF; CDR3nt: TGCGCCAGCAGACCTTGGGGCAATGAGCAGTTCTTC
abundance: .; d_gene: TRBD1; v_gene: TRBV13; j_gene: TRBJ1-2; CDR3aa: CASSIKQGQGGGYTF; CDR3nt: TGTGCCAGCAGCATAAAACAAGGACAGGGGGGTGGCTACACCTTC
abundance: .; d_gene: TRBD1; v_gene: TRBV7-3; j_gene: TRBJ1-2; CDR3aa: CASSVRTGTGGRGYTF; CDR3nt: TGTGCCAGCAGCGTCCGGACCGGGACAGGGGGTAGAGGCTACACCTTC
abundance: .; d_gene: TRBD2; v_gene: TRBV3-1/TRBV3-2; j_gene: TRBJ2-3; CDR3aa: CASSQGGASGRVGADTQYF; CDR3nt: TGTGCCAGCAGCCAAGGGGGGGCTAGCGGGAGGGTTGGGGCAGATACGCAGTATTTT
abundance: .; d_gene: TRBD1; v_gene: TRBV18; j_gene: TRBJ2-7; CDR3aa: CASSSGTGGYEQYF; CDR3nt: TGTGCCAGCTCATCCGGGACAGGGGGGTACGAGCAGTACTTC
abundance: .; d_gene: TRBD1; v_gene: TRBV2; j_gene: TRBJ1-5; CDR3aa: CASEEPGQGGQPQHF; CDR3nt: TGTGCCAGCGAGGAGCCGGGACAGGGGGGTCAGCCCCAGCATTTT
abundance: .; d_gene: .; v_gene: TRBV12-3/TRBV12-4; j_gene: TRBJ2-7; CDR3aa: CASSFTGTYEQYF; CDR3nt: TGTGCCAGCAGTTTTACAGGGACCTACGAGCAGTACTTC
abundance: .; d_gene: .; v_gene: TRBV10-3; j_gene: TRBJ2-7; CDR3aa: CAISESIYEQYF; CDR3nt: TGTGCCATCAGTGAGTCGATATACGAGCAGTACTTC
abundance: .; d_gene: .; v_gene: TRBV10-2; j_gene: TRBJ1-6; CDR3aa: CASSESAGKFGSPLHF; CDR3nt: TGCGCCAGCAGTGAGTCTGCAGGGAAGTTTGGATCACCCCTCCACTTT
abundance: .; d_gene: .; v_gene: TRBV7-2; j_gene: TRBJ2-1; CDR3aa: CASRGVSYNEQFF; CDR3nt: TGTGCCAGCAGGGGGGTGTCTTACAATGAGCAGTTCTTC
abundance: .; d_gene: TRBD2; v_gene: TRBV28; j_gene: TRBJ2-1; CDR3aa: CASSLNSGGRHEQFF; CDR3nt: TGTGCCAGCAGTTTAAACAGCGGGGGACGGCATGAGCAGTTCTTC
abundance: .; d_gene: .; v_gene: TRBV14; j_gene: TRBJ2-1; CDR3aa: CASSQDRQQQFF; CDR3nt: TGTGCCAGCAGCCAAGATAGGCAGCAGCAGTTCTTC